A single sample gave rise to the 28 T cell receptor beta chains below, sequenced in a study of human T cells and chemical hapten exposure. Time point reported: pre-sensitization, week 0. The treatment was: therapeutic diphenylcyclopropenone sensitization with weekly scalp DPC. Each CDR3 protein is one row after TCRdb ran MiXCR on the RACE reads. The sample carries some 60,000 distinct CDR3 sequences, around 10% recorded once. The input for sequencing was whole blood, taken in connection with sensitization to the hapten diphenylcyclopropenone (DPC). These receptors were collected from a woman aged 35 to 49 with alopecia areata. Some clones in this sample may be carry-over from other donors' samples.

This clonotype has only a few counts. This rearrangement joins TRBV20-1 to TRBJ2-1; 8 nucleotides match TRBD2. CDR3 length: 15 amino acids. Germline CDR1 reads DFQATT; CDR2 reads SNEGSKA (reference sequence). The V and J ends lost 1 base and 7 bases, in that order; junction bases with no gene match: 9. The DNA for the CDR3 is TGCAGTGCTAGAGCCCCGGGACTAGGGGGAAATGAGCAGTTCTTC. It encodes CSARAPGLGGNEQFF.

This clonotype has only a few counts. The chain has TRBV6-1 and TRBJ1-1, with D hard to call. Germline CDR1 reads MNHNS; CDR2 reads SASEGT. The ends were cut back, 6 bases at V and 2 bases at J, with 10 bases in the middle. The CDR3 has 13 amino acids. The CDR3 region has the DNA TGTGCCAGCAGAATAAAAGACAACACTGAAGCTTTCTTT. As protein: CASRIKDNTEAFF.

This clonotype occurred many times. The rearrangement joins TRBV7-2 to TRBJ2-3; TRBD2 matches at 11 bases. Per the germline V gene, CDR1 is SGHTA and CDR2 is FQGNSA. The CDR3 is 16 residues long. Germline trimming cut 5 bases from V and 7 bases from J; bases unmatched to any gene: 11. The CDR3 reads CASSRWASGGSNTQYF. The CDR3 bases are TGTGCCAGCAGCCGCTGGGCTAGCGGGGGGTCAAATACGCAGTATTTT.

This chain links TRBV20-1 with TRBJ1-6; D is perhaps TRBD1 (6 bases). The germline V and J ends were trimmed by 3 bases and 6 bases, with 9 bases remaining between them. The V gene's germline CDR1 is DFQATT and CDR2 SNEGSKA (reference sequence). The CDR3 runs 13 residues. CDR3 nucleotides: TGCAGTGCTAGTCCAGGGGCTAATTCACCCCTCCACTTT. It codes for CSASPGANSPLHF.

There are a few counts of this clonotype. The CDR3 bases are TGCGCCAGCAGCCAAGAGTGGGGTTACGAGCAGTACTTC. Translated: CASSQEWGYEQYF. The V and J genes are TRBV4-1 and TRBJ2-7; D not resolved. V was cut by 0 bases and J by 4 bases, with 7 bases left in between. The CDR3 is 13 amino acids. Per germline, CDR1 MGHRA and CDR2 YSYEKL.

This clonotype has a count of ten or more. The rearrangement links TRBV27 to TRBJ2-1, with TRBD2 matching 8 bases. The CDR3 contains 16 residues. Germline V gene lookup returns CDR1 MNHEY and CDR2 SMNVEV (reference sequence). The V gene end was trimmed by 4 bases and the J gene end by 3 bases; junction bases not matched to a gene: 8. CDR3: CASSSVAGGLYNEQFF. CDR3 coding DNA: TGTGCCAGCAGTTCCGTGGCGGGGGGCCTCTACAATGAGCAGTTCTTC.

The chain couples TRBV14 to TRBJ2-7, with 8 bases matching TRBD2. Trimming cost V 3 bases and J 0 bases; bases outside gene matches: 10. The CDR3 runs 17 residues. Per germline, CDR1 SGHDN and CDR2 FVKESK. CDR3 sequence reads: CASSHLKPGTSSYEQYF. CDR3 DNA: TGTGCCAGCAGCCACCTGAAACCCGGGACTAGCTCCTACGAGCAGTACTTC.

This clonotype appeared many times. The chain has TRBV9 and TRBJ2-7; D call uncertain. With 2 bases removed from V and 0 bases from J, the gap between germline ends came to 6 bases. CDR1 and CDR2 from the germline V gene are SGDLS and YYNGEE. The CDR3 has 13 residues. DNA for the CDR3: TGTGCCAGCAGCGTCACACCCTCCTACGAGCAGTACTTC. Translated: CASSVTPSYEQYF.

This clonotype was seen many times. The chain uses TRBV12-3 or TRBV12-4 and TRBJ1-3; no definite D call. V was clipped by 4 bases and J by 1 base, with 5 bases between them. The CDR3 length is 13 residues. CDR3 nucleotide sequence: TGTGCCAGCAGTTCCCTTTCTGGAAACACCATATATTTT. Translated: CASSSLSGNTIYF.

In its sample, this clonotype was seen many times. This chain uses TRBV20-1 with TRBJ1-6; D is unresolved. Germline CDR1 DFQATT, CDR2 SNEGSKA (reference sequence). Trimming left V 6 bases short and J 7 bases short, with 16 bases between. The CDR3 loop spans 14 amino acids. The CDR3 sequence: CSASPTGPNSPLHF. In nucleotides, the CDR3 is TGCAGTGCCAGCCCCACCGGACCCAATTCACCCCTCCACTTT.

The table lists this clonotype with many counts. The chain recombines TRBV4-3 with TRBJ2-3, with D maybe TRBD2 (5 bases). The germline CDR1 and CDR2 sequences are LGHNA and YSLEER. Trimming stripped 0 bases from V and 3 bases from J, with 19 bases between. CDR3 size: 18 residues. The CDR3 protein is CASSQDRPRGISTDTQYF. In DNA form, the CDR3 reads TGCGCCAGCAGCCAAGACCGGCCCCGAGGGATATCGACAGATACGCAGTATTTT.

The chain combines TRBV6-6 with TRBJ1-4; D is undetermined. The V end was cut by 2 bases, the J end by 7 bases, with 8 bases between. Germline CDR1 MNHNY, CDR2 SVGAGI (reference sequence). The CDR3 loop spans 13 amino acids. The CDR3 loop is CASSYRAGEKLFF. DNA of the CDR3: TGTGCCAGCAGTTACAGGGCGGGTGAAAAACTGTTTTTT.

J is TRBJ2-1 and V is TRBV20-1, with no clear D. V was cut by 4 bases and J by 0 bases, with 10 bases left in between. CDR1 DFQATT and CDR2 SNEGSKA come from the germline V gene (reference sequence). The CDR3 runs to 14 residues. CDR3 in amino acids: CSAKQAGSYNEQFF. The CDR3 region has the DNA TGCAGTGCTAAACAAGCCGGCTCCTACAATGAGCAGTTCTTC.

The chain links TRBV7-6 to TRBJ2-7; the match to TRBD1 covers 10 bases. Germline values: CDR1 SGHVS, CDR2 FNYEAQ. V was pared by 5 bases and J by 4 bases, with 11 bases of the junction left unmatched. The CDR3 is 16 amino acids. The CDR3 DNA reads TGTGCCAGCAGCAGGAGGGCGACAGGGGGCTGGTACGAGCAGTACTTC. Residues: CASSRRATGGWYEQYF.

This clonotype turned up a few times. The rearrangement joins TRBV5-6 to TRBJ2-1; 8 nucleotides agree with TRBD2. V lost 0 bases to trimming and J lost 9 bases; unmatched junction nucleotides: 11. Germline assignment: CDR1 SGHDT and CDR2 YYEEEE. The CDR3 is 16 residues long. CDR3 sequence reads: CASSLVVGSGVFEQFF. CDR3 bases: TGTGCCAGCAGCTTGGTGGTCGGTAGCGGGGTTTTTGAGCAGTTCTTC. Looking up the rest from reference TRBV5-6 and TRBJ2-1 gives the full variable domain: DAGVTQSPTHLIKTRGQQVTLRCSPKSGHDTVSWYQQALGQGPQFIFQYYEEEERQRGNFPDRFSGHQFPNYSSELNVNALLLGDSALYLCASSLVVGSGVFEQFFGPGTRLTVL.

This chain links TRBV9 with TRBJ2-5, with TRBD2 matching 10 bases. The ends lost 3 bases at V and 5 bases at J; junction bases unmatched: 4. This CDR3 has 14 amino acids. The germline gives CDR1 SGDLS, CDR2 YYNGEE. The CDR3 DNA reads TGTGCCAGCAGCGCCGGACTAGCGGCGGAGACCCAGTACTTC. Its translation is CASSAGLAAETQYF.

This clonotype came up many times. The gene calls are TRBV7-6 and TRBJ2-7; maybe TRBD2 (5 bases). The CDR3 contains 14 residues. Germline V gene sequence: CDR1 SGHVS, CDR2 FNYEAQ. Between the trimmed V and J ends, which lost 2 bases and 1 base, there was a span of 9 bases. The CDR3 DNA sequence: TGTGCCAGCAGCTTACCGGGGAATTCCTACGAGCAGTACTTC. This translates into CASSLPGNSYEQYF.

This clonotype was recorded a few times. Here the CDR3 DNA reads TGCAGTGCTTTAGACCCTCTGGGTAGCGGGAGTTCCTACAATGAGCAGTTCTTC. This sequence encodes CSALDPLGSGSSYNEQFF. V is TRBV20-1 and J is TRBJ2-1; 9 bases are a match to TRBD2. Trimming at V came to 5 bases and at J to 1 base, leaving 15 bases not matched to a gene. Germline CDR1 DFQATT, CDR2 SNEGSKA (reference sequence). CDR3 length: 18 amino acids.

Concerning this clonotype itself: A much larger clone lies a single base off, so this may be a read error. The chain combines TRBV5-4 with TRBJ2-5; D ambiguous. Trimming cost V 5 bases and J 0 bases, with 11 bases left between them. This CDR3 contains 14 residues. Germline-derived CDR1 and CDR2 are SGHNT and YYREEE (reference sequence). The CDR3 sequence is CASRVIRDQETQYF. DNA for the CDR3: TGTGCCAGCAGGGTGATCCGGGACCAAGAGACCCAGTACTTC.

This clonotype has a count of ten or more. The CDR3 bases are TGCAGTGCTAGAGATCGGCTAGCGGGCCCACGCGAGACCCAGTACTTC. Translation gives CSARDRLAGPRETQYF. The genes are TRBV20-1 and TRBJ2-5; 8 nucleotides line up with TRBD2. V trimming: 0 bases; J trimming: 5 bases; junction bases outside the gene matches: 11. This CDR3 has 16 amino acids. Germline values: CDR1 DFQATT, CDR2 SNEGSKA (reference sequence).

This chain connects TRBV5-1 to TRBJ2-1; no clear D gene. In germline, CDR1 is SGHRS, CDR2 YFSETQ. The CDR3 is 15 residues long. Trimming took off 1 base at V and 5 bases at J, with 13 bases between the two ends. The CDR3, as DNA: TGCGCCAGCAGCTTGTCGACCCAGGCGAACAATGAGCAGTTCTTC. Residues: CASSLSTQANNEQFF.

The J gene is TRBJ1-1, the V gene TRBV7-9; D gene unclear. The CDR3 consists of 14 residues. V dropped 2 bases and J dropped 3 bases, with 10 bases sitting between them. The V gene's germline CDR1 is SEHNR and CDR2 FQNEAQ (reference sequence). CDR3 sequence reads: CASSLRYSDTEAFF. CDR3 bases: TGTGCCAGCAGCTTAAGGTACAGCGACACTGAAGCTTTCTTT.

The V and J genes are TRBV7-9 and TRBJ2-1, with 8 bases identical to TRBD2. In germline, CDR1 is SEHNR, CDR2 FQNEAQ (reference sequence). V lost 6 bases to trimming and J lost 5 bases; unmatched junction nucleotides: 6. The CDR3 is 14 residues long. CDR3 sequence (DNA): TGTGCCAGCAGTGTTCAGGGACTAGACAATGAGCAGTTCTTC. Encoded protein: CASSVQGLDNEQFF. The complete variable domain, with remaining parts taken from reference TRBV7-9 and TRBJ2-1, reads DTGVSQNPRHKITKRGQNVTFRCDPISEHNRLYWYRQTLGQGPEFLTYFQNEAQLEKSRLLSDRFSAERPKGSFSTLEIQRTEQGDSAMYLCASSVQGLDNEQFFGPGTRLTVL.

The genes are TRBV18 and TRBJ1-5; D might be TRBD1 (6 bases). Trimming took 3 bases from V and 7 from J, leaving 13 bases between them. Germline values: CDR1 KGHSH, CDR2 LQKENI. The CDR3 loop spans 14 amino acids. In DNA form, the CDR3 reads TGTGCCAGCTCACCGGGCAGGGGAGGGCAGCCCCAGCATTTT. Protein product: CASSPGRGGQPQHF.

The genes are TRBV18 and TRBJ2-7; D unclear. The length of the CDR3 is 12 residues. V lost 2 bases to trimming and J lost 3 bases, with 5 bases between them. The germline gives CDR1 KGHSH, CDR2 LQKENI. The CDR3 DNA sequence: TGTGCCAGCTCACCAGGGCTCTACGAGCAGTACTTC. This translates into CASSPGLYEQYF.

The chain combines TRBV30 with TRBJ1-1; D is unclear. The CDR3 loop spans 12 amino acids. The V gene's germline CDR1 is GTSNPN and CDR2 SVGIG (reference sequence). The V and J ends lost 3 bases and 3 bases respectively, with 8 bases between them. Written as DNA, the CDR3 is TGTGCCTGGAGCCCCCGAGACACTGAAGCTTTCTTT. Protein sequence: CAWSPRDTEAFF. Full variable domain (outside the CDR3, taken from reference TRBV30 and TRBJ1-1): SQTIHQWPATLVQPVGSPLSLECTVEGTSNPNLYWYRQAAGRGLQLLFYSVGIGQISSEVPQNLSASRPQDRQFILSSKKLLLSDSGFYLCAWSPRDTEAFFGQGTRLTVV.

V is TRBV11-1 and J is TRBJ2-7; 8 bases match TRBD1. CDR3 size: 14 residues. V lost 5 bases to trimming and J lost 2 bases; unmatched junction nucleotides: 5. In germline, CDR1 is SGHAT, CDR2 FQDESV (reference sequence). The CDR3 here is CASSHDRGPYEQYF. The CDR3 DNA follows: TGTGCCAGCAGCCACGACAGGGGACCCTACGAGCAGTACTTC.

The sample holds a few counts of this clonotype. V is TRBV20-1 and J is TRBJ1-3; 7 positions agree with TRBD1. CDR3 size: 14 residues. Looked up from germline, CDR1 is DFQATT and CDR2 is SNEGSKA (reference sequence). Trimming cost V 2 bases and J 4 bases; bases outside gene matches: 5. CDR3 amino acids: CSARTGTDGNTIYF. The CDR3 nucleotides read TGCAGTGCTAGAACCGGGACAGACGGAAACACCATATATTTT.